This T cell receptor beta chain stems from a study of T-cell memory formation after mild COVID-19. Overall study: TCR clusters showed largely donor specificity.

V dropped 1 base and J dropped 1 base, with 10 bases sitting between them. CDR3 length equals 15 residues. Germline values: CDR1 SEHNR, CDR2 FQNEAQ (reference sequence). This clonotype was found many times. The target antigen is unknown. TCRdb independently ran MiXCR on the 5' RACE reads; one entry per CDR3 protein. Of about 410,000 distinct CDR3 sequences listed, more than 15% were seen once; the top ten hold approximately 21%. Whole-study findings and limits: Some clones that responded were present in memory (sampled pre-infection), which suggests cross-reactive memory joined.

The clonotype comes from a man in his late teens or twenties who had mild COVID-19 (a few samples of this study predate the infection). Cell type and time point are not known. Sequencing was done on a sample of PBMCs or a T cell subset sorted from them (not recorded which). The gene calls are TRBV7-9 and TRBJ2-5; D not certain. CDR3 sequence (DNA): TGTGCCAGCAGCTTAGTGTCCGGGCCCCAAGAGACCCAGTACTTC. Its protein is CASSLVSGPQETQYF.